Below, 32 T cell receptor beta chains from the same sample are listed, as sequenced in a study of blood T cell repertoires in COVID-19 (dated by TCRdb to 2020 to 2021). The method was the immunoSEQ multiplex PCR assay. TCRdb took this table from immuneACCESS and kept in-frame rearrangements with V and J called. Such tables lack part of the clones; where checked against another copy, unresolved V genes explain under half of the gap, and the rest is unexplained. In this sample the table shows a few hundred thousand clones, 89% of which occur a single time. The ten largest clones capture roughly a tenth of the sample. Sequences were obtained from PBMCs or T cells enriched from blood (not recorded which). These receptor sequences come from a woman between 35 and 50 years old who had recovered from COVID-19.

This chain uses TRBV5-6 with TRBJ2-1; the match to TRBD1 covers 8 bases. From germline, CDR1 is SGHDT and CDR2 YYEEEE. V dropped 0 bases and J dropped 8; count of bases not matched to a gene: 7. The CDR3 sequence is 15 residues long. The CDR3 region has the DNA TGTGCCAGCAGCTTGGGGCAGGGGGCTTTCGATGAGCAGTTCTTC. As protein: CASSLGQGAFDEQFF.

The gene calls are TRBV30 and TRBJ1-1; possibly TRBD1 for D (5 bases). The CDR3 covers 14 residues. V lost 0 bases and J 3 bases, leaving 11 bases between the germline ends. Germline CDR1 is GTSNPN and CDR2 is SVGIG (reference sequence). The CDR3 nucleotides are TGTGCCTGGAGTGTACGCAGGGTAGACACTGAAGCTTTCTTT. Its translation: CAWSVRRVDTEAFF.

The rearrangement joins TRBV27 to TRBJ2-7; D not certain. Trimming pared 2 bases from V and 0 bases from J, leaving 11 bases between. This CDR3 contains 15 residues. Germline CDR1 is MNHEY and CDR2 is SMNVEV (reference sequence). CDR3 loop: CASSLTTSPSYEQYF. For the CDR3, the DNA is TGTGCCAGCAGTTTAACCACTTCCCCCTCCTACGAGCAGTACTTC.

V and J are TRBV28 and TRBJ2-2; unclear D gene. This CDR3 contains 14 residues. Germline loops: CDR1 MDHEN, CDR2 SYDVKM. V was cut by 3 bases and J by 1 base, with 6 bases left in between. CDR3 amino acids: CASSFAGNTGELFF. The CDR3 region has the DNA TGTGCCAGCAGTTTCGCCGGGAACACCGGGGAGCTGTTTTTT.

DNA of the CDR3: TGTGCCAGCAGCTTATCCTACCCCTCCTACAATGAGCAGTTCTTC. Protein product: CASSLSYPSYNEQFF. The chain is built from TRBV7-9 and TRBJ2-1; D unclear. Germline values: CDR1 SEHNR, CDR2 FQNEAQ (reference sequence). Trimming stripped 2 bases from V and 0 bases from J, with 8 bases between. CDR3 length: 15 amino acids.

This clone showed up just a few times. The chain links TRBV30 to TRBJ2-5; 8 bases fit TRBD1. After removal of 8 bases from V and 5 bases from J, the junction contained 4 bases not matched to a gene. The germline gives CDR1 GTSNPN, CDR2 SVGIG (reference sequence). This CDR3 contains 11 residues. The CDR3 is CASHRGETQYF. DNA of the CDR3: TGTGCCAGTCACAGGGGGGAGACCCAGTACTTC. The full variable domain, in which reference TRBV30 and TRBJ2-5 provide the parts outside the CDR3, is SQTIHQWPATLVQPVGSPLSLECTVEGTSNPNLYWYRQAAGRGLQLLFYSVGIGQISSEVPQNLSASRPQDRQFILSSKKLLLSDSGFYLCASHRGETQYFGPGTRLLVL.

The genes are TRBV19 and TRBJ1-2, with D perhaps matching TRBD1 (6 bases). CDR1 and CDR2 (germline): LNHDA, SQIVND (reference sequence). CDR3 length: 14 amino acids. Trimming took 4 bases from V and 4 from J, leaving 13 bases between them. The DNA of the CDR3 is TGTGCCAGTAGTACCCAGGGGAGGGGCTATGGCTACACCTTC. Its translation is CASSTQGRGYGYTF.

The chain combines TRBV11-2 with TRBJ2-1, with D perhaps matching TRBD2 (6 bases). Trimming left V 4 bases short and J 4 bases short, with 17 bases between. CDR3 size: 16 residues. The V gene's germline CDR1 is SGHAT and CDR2 FQNNGV. The CDR3 region is CASSSIRDWPYNEQFF. The CDR3 DNA reads as TGTGCCAGCAGCTCCATCAGGGACTGGCCATACAATGAGCAGTTCTTC.

This clone was recorded only once. The chain joins TRBV5-4 to TRBJ1-4; 7 bases align to TRBD1. The germline gives CDR1 SGHNT, CDR2 YYREEE (reference sequence). CDR3 length: 15 residues. Trimming cost V 3 bases and J 8 bases; bases outside gene matches: 10. The CDR3 sequence: CASSSRQGAGEKLFF. In nucleotides, the CDR3 is TGTGCCAGCAGCTCTAGACAGGGTGCGGGAGAAAAACTGTTTTTT. The complete variable domain, with remaining parts taken from reference TRBV5-4 and TRBJ1-4, reads ETGVTQSPTHLIKTRGQQVTLRCSSQSGHNTVSWYQQALGQGPQFIFQYYREEENGRGNFPPRFSGLQFPNYSSELNVNALELDDSALYLCASSSRQGAGEKLFFGSGTQLSVL.

The CDR3 protein is CASSTRGLSSPLHF. Here the CDR3 DNA reads TGTGCCAGCAGCACCAGGGGGCTGAGTTCACCCCTCCACTTT. This chain links TRBV27 with TRBJ1-6, with 8 bases lining up with TRBD1. Germline CDR1 is MNHEY and CDR2 is SMNVEV (reference sequence). The junction had 7 bases not matched to a gene; V was cut back by 6 bases and J by 9 bases. CDR3 length: 14 amino acids.

The chain employs TRBV28 and TRBJ2-3; the match to TRBD2 covers 13 bases. The CDR3 is 15 amino acids. Germline values: CDR1 MDHEN, CDR2 SYDVKM. Losses at the gene ends were 7 bases for V and 8 bases for J; bases not matched to a gene: 9. The CDR3 reads CASNPTSGGRVTQYF. In DNA, the CDR3 is TGTGCCAGCAATCCGACTAGCGGGGGGCGGGTTACGCAGTATTTT.

The gene calls are TRBV9 and TRBJ2-7, with 7 bases aligning to TRBD2. There are 15 residues in the CDR3. V gave up 4 bases and J gave up 7 bases; unmatched junction bases: 14. Germline CDR1 is SGDLS and CDR2 is YYNGEE. CDR3 in amino acids: CASSISGSYGREQYF. The CDR3 nucleotides are TGTGCCAGCAGCATTAGCGGGTCCTACGGTAGGGAGCAGTACTTC.

This chain connects TRBV3-1 (or the pseudogene TRBV3-2) to TRBJ2-7; the match to TRBD1 covers 10 bases. Germline lookup yields CDR1 LGHDT and CDR2 YNNKEL (reference sequence). J gave up 1 base and V 0 bases, and 3 bases lay outside the gene matches. The CDR3 consists of 16 residues. CDR3 sequence (DNA): TGTGCCAGCAGCCAAGAACCGGGACAGGGGTCCTACGAGCAGTACTTC. Translated: CASSQEPGQGSYEQYF.

The chain uses TRBV19 and TRBJ2-2; tentatively, D is TRBD1 (6 bases). Germline CDR1 LNHDA, CDR2 SQIVND (reference sequence). Trimming pared 1 base from V and 7 bases from J, leaving 10 bases between. The CDR3 sequence is 14 residues long. The CDR3 DNA reads as TGTGCCAGTAGTATAGTGGGGGCGATCGGGGAGCTGTTTTTT. This encodes CASSIVGAIGELFF.

V and J are TRBV5-1 and TRBJ2-7; the D is unclear. The CDR3 covers 14 residues. Germline V gene lookup returns CDR1 SGHRS and CDR2 YFSETQ. Trimming cost V 1 base and J 8 bases, with 16 bases left between them. In nucleotides, the CDR3 is TGCGCCAGCAGCTTGTCGTTCGACAAGCCCCAGCAGTACTTC. It encodes CASSLSFDKPQQYF. Combining the CDR3 with reference TRBV5-1 and TRBJ2-7 gives the whole variable domain KAGVTQTPRYLIKTRGQQVTLSCSPISGHRSVSWYQQTPGQGLQFLFEYFSETQRNKGNFPGRFSGRQFSNSRSEMNVSTLELGDSALYLCASSLSFDKPQQYFGPGTRLTVT.

V is TRBV3-1 (or the pseudogene TRBV3-2) and J is TRBJ2-3; perhaps TRBD2 as D (5 bases). Germline CDR1 is LGHDT and CDR2 is YNNKEL (reference sequence). Trimming stripped 6 bases from V and 0 bases from J, with 10 bases between. There are 14 residues in the CDR3. CDR3 DNA: TGTGCCAGCAGGAGGACGGGGAGCACAGATACGCAGTATTTT. This sequence encodes CASRRTGSTDTQYF.

CDR3 region: CASSLRHGSRLLEQFF. In DNA, the CDR3 is TGTGCCAGCAGCTTACGCCACGGGAGTCGACTATTGGAGCAGTTCTTC. The chain couples TRBV11-2 to TRBJ2-1; TRBD2 might be the D (6 bases). The CDR3 loop spans 16 amino acids. Germline V gives CDR1 SGHAT, CDR2 FQNNGV. V lost 2 bases to trimming and J lost 10 bases, with 21 bases between them.

As DNA, the CDR3 is TGTGCCACTCAGCGAACTGAGCAGTTCTTC. Encoded protein: CATQRTEQFF. The rearrangement joins TRBV27 to TRBJ2-1; no clear D. Germline CDR1 MNHEY, CDR2 SMNVEV (reference sequence). The CDR3 is 10 amino acids. V shed 10 bases and J shed 9 bases, with 10 bases lying between them.

This clone turned up a few times. The V call is TRBV27, the J call TRBJ2-2, with 9 bases matching TRBD2. Trimming took 7 bases from V and 1 from J; bases not matched to a gene: 4. The CDR3 length is 15 residues. Germline CDR1 is MNHEY and CDR2 is SMNVEV (reference sequence). The CDR3 nucleotides read TGTGCCAGCAACCTACTAGCGGGGAACACCGGGGAGCTGTTTTTT. Its translation: CASNLLAGNTGELFF.

Here the CDR3 DNA reads TGCGCCAGCAGCCAAGATCTCAGGGTAGGGGAAAAACTGTTTTTT. It codes for CASSQDLRVGEKLFF. The chain carries TRBV4-3 and TRBJ1-4; tentative D call: TRBD1 (5 bases). Germline CDR1 LGHNA, CDR2 YSLEER. This CDR3 has 15 residues. V was clipped by 0 bases and J by 8 bases, with 13 bases between them.

The chain carries TRBV7-3 and TRBJ2-3; 10 bases are shared with TRBD2. V lost 4 bases to trimming and J lost 6 bases; unmatched junction nucleotides: 4. The CDR3 consists of 14 residues. Germline V gives CDR1 SGHTA, CDR2 FQGTGA. CDR3 nucleotides: TGTGCCAGCAGCTCTAGCGGGGGACGTGATACGCAGTATTTT. Amino acid sequence: CASSSSGGRDTQYF.

The chain joins TRBV7-2 to TRBJ1-1; possibly TRBD1 for D (5 bases). CDR3 length: 14 amino acids. Per germline, CDR1 SGHTA and CDR2 FQGNSA. With 6 bases removed from V and 5 bases from J, the gap between germline ends came to 16 bases. CDR3 loop: CASSRDVGGTEAFF. CDR3 in DNA: TGTGCCAGCAGTAGAGACGTGGGGGGAACTGAAGCTTTCTTT.

This chain uses TRBV3-1 (or the pseudogene TRBV3-2) with TRBJ1-1, with 7 nucleotides matching TRBD1. The junction had 4 bases not matched to a gene; V was cut back by 6 bases and J by 3 bases. Germline-derived CDR1 and CDR2 are LGHDT and YNNKEL (reference sequence). The CDR3 length is 13 residues. For the CDR3, the DNA is TGTGCCAGCAGTTCCACAGGGGACACTGAAGCTTTCTTT. The encoded protein is CASSSTGDTEAFF.

The chain uses TRBV28 and TRBJ2-5; D uncertain. CDR3 length equals 13 residues. CDR1 and CDR2 (germline): MDHEN, SYDVKM. Trimming took off 3 bases at V and 4 bases at J, with 9 bases between the two ends. The CDR3 protein is CASSFAATETQYF. CDR3 DNA: TGTGCCAGCAGTTTTGCGGCGACAGAGACCCAGTACTTC. The whole variable domain, remainder taken from reference TRBV28 and TRBJ2-5, is DVKVTQSSRYLVKRTGEKVFLECVQDMDHENMFWYRQDPGLGLRLIYFSYDVKMKEKGDIPEGYSVSREKKERFSLILESASTNQTSMYLCASSFAATETQYFGPGTRLLVL.

The V call is TRBV6-4, the J call TRBJ2-3, with 14 bases matching TRBD2. Per germline, CDR1 MRHNA and CDR2 SNTAGT. The V and J ends lost 6 bases and 3 bases, in that order; junction bases with no gene match: 5. The CDR3 runs 16 residues. The CDR3 bases are TGTGCCAGCAGCGATGGACTAGCGGGAGGTACAGATACGCAGTATTTT. Translated, it gives CASSDGLAGGTDTQYF.

The chain uses TRBV11-3 and TRBJ1-2, with 8 bases aligning to TRBD1. The CDR3 runs to 15 residues. The V gene's germline CDR1 is SGHNT and CDR2 YENEEA. Trimming at V came to 5 bases and at J to 3 bases, leaving 8 bases not matched to a gene. This CDR3 reads CASSPRQGAYYGYTF. In DNA, the CDR3 is TGTGCCAGCAGCCCCCGGCAGGGGGCTTACTATGGCTACACCTTC.

J is TRBJ1-2 and V is TRBV18; TRBD1 matches at 11 bases. CDR3 length equals 14 residues. In germline, CDR1 is KGHSH, CDR2 LQKENI. Trimming at V came to 3 bases and at J to 8 bases, leaving 5 bases not matched to a gene. CDR3 sequence (DNA): TGTGCCAGCTCACCGTCGGACAGGGGGCAAGGCTACACCTTC. Its translation: CASSPSDRGQGYTF.

The chain combines TRBV4-1 with TRBJ2-1; tentatively, D is TRBD1 (6 bases). The CDR3 consists of 17 residues. The germline gives CDR1 MGHRA, CDR2 YSYEKL. Trimming left V 3 bases short and J 0 bases short, with 15 bases between. Here the CDR3 DNA reads TGCGCCAGCAGCCAGCCCCAGGGGCCGAGCTCCTACAATGAGCAGTTCTTC. Amino acid sequence: CASSQPQGPSSYNEQFF.

The genes are TRBV24-1 and TRBJ1-5; D gene uncertain. The CDR3 runs to 14 residues. Germline V gene data show CDR1 as KGHDR and CDR2 as SFDVKD. Trimming stripped 3 bases from V and 3 bases from J, with 8 bases between. CDR3 region: CATSDPRDNQPQHF. The CDR3 nucleotides read TGTGCCACCAGTGATCCGCGGGACAATCAGCCCCAGCATTTT.

The chain links TRBV30 to TRBJ1-2; 7 bases align to TRBD1. Trimming cost V 1 base and J 4 bases; bases outside gene matches: 3. Looked up from germline, CDR1 is GTSNPN and CDR2 is SVGIG (reference sequence). The CDR3 has 13 amino acids. The DNA of the CDR3 is TGTGCCTGGAGTGAGGGGGCGCGCTATGGCTACACCTTC. Its protein product is CAWSEGARYGYTF. Looking up the rest from reference TRBV30 and TRBJ1-2 gives the full variable domain: SQTIHQWPATLVQPVGSPLSLECTVEGTSNPNLYWYRQAAGRGLQLLFYSVGIGQISSEVPQNLSASRPQDRQFILSSKKLLLSDSGFYLCAWSEGARYGYTFGSGTRLTVV.

The CDR3 DNA is TGTGCCAGCAGTGAACAGGGAAGGACTGAAGCTTTCTTT. Translated, it gives CASSEQGRTEAFF. The chain combines TRBV2 with TRBJ1-1; possible D gene TRBD1, 5 bases. V was cut by 2 bases and J by 5 bases, with 9 bases left in between. The CDR3 extends over 13 amino acids. Per the germline V gene, CDR1 is SNHLY and CDR2 is FYNNEI.

The rearrangement links TRBV19 to TRBJ2-1, with 7 bases identical to TRBD2. Germline trimming cut 3 bases from V and 5 bases from J; bases unmatched to any gene: 7. The CDR3 runs to 15 residues. Germline CDR1 reads LNHDA; CDR2 reads SQIVND (reference sequence). The CDR3 sequence is CASSIYGGGNNEQFF. The CDR3 bases are TGTGCCAGTAGTATCTATGGCGGGGGAAACAATGAGCAGTTCTTC.